This T cell receptor beta chain stems from a study of blood T cells in healthy people across ages. Each donor supplied roughly 10 milliliters of peripheral blood. This clonotype was observed once. The antigen is undetermined. Next came a second PCR, run for about 7 to 12 cycles, which used a sample-barcoded 5' primer along with a J-beta primer mix. Per-sample output comprised a minimum of 3 million paired-end reads containing CDR3. Each CDR3 protein gets one entry after TCRdb re-called the 5' RACE reads with MiXCR. The sample has roughly 1.5 million distinct CDR3 sequences, 35% to 45% seen once. The germline CDR1 and CDR2 sequences are SGHTA and FQGNSA. V gave up 1 base and J gave up 11 bases, with 6 bases separating them. CDR3 length equals 12 residues. Study-level points and caveats: PBMCs left unsorted prevented a conclusive naive versus antigen-experienced comparison. TCR beta diversity was tightly associated with the proportion of naive T cells.

This receptor was identified in a woman aged 18-30 years in good health. The V call is TRBV7-2, the J call TRBJ1-6; D is unresolved. Sample: blood. The CDR3 nucleotides are TGTGCCAGCAGCTTAGTTACCACACCCCTCCACTTT. Its protein product is CASSLVTTPLHF.